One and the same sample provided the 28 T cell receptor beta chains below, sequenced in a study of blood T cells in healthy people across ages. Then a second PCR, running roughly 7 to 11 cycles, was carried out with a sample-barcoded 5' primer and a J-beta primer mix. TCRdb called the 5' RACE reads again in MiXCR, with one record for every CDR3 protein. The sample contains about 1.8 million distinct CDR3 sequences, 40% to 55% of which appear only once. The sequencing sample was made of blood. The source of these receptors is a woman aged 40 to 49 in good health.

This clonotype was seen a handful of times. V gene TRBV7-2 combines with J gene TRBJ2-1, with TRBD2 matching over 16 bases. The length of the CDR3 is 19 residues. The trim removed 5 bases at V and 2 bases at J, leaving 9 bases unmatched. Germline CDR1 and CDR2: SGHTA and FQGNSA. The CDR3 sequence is CASSPQGGLAGGPYNEQFF. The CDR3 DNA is TGTGCCAGCAGCCCGCAGGGGGGACTAGCGGGGGGGCCCTACAATGAGCAGTTCTTC.

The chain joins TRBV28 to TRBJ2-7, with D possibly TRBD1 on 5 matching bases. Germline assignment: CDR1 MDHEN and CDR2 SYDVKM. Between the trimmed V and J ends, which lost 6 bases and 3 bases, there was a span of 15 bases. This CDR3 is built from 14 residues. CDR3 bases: TGTGCCAGCAGGGACACCCGCTCCTACTACGAGCAGTACTTC. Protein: CASRDTRSYYEQYF.

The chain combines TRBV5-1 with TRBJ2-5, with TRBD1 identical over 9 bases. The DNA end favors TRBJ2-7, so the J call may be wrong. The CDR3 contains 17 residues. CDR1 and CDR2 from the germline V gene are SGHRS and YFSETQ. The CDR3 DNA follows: TGCGCCAGCAGTTCTGGTGCATTTGGGACAGGGCGGTACGAGCAGTACTTC. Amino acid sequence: CASSSGAFGTGRYEQYF.

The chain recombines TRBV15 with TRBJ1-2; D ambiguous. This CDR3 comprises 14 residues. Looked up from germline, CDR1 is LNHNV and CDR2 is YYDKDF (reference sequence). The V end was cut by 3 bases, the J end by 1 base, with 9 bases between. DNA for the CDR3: TGTGCCACCAGCAGCGACGGTCGTAACTATGGCTACACCTTC. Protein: CATSSDGRNYGYTF.

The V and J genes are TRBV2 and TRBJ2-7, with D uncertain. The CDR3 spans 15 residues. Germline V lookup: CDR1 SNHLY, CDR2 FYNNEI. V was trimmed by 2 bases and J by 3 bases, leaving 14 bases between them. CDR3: CASSENLSISYEQYF. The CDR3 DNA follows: TGTGCCAGCAGTGAAAACCTCTCCATAAGCTACGAGCAGTACTTC.

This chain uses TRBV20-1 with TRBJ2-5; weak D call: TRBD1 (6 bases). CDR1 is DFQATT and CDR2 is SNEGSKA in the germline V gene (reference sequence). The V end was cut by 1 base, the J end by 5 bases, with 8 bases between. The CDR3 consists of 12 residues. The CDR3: CSARATGETQYF. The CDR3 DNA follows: TGCAGTGCTAGAGCCACAGGGGAGACCCAGTACTTC.

CDR3 in DNA: TGTGCCAGCAGCTCGGGGACAGGCTTAGCAAGGGGCATTCAGTACTTC. Translation: CASSSGTGLARGIQYF. J is TRBJ2-4 and V is TRBV11-3, with TRBD1 matching 8 bases. The CDR3 length is 16 residues. Germline CDR1 and CDR2: SGHNT and YENEEA. V lost 4 bases, J lost 9 bases, and 14 bases stayed unmatched.

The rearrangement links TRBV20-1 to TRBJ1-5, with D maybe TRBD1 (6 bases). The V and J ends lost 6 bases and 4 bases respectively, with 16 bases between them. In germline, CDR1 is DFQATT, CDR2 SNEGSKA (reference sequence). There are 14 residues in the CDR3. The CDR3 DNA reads TGCAGTGCCTCGGAGCTCCAGGGGAATCAGCCCCAGCATTTT. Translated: CSASELQGNQPQHF.

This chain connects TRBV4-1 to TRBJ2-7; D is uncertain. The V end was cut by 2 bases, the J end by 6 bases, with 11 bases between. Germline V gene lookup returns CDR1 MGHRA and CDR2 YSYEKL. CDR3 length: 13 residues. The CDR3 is CASSQRLEAEQYF. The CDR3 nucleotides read TGCGCCAGCAGCCAAAGGCTAGAGGCCGAGCAGTACTTC.

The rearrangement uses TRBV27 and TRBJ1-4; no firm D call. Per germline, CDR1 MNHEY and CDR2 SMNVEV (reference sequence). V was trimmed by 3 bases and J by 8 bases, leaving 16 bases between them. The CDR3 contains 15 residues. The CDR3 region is CASSLGGRGGEKLFF. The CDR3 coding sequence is TGTGCCAGCAGTTTGGGAGGACGGGGTGGCGAAAAACTGTTTTTT.

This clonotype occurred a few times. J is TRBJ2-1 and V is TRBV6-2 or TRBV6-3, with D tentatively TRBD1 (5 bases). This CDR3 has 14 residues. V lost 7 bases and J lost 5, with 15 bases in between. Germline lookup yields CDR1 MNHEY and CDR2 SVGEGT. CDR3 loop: CASKLRGTNNEQFF. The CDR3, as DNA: TGTGCCAGCAAACTTAGGGGAACTAACAATGAGCAGTTCTTC.

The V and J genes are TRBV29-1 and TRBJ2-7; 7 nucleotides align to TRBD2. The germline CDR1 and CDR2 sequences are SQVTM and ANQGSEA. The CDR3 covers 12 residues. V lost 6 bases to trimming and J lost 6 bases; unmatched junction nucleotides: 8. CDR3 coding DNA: TGCAGCGTAGGACGGGGGGATGGCGAGCAGTACTTC. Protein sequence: CSVGRGDGEQYF.

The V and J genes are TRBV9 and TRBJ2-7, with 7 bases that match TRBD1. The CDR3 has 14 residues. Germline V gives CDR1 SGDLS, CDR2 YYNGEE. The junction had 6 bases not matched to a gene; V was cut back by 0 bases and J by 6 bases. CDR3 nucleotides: TGTGCCAGCAGCGTAGTTGGGACAGTAGGCGAGCAGTACTTC. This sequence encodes CASSVVGTVGEQYF. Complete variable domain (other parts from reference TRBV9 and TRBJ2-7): DSGVTQTPKHLITATGQRVTLRCSPRSGDLSVYWYQQSLDQGLQFLIQYYNGEERAKGNILERFSAQQFPDLHSELNLSSLELGDSALYFCASSVVGTVGEQYFGPGTRLTVT.

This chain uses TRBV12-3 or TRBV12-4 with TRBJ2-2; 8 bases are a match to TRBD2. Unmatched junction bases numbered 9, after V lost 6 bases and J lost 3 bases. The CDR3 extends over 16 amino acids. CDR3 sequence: CASSPPGGRDTGELFF. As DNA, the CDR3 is TGTGCCAGCAGCCCTCCGGGGGGGCGGGACACCGGGGAGCTGTTTTTT.

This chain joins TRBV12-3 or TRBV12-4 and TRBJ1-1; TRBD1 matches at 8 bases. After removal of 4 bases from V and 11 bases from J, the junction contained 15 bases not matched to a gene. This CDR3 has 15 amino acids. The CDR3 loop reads CASSSGTGIGNRAFF. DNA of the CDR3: TGTGCCAGCAGTTCCGGGACAGGAATCGGCAATAGGGCTTTCTTT.

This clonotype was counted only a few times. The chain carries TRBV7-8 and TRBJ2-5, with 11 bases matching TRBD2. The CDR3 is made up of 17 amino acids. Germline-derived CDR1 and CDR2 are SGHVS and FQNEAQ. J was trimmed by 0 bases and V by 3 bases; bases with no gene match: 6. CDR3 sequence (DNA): TGTGCCAGCAGCTTTCCGCTAGCGGGGGGTTACCAAGAGACCCAGTACTTC. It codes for CASSFPLAGGYQETQYF.

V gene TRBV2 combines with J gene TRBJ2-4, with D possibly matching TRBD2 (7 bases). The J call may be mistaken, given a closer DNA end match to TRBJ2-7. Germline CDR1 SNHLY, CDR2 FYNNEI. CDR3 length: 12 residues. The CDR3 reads CASRLRGGEQYF. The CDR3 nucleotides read TGTGCCAGCAGACTTAGGGGGGGCGAGCAGTACTTC.

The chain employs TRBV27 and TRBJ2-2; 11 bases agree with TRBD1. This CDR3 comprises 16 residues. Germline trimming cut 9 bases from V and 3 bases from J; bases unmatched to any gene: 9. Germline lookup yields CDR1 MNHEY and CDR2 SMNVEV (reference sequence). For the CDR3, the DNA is TGTGCCAGTTCCGCCCGGACAGGGGGCGACACCGGGGAGCTGTTTTTT. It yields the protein CASSARTGGDTGELFF.

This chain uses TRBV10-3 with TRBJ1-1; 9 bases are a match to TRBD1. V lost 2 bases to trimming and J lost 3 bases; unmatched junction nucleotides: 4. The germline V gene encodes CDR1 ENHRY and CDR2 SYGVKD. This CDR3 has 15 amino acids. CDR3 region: CAISEGQGTYTEAFF. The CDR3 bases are TGTGCCATCAGTGAGGGACAGGGGACCTACACTGAAGCTTTCTTT.

CDR3 DNA: TGTGCCAGCAGTTTTCAGGCTGGGAGAATGACCCAGTACTTC. This gives the protein CASSFQAGRMTQYF. V usage is TRBV28 and J usage is TRBJ2-5, with D possibly being TRBD2 (5 bases). Germline V gene data show CDR1 as MDHEN and CDR2 as SYDVKM. The CDR3 totals 14 residues. The V and J ends lost 3 bases and 7 bases respectively, with 15 bases between them. Full variable domain (remainder filled in from reference TRBV28 and TRBJ2-5): DVKVTQSSRYLVKRTGEKVFLECVQDMDHENMFWYRQDPGLGLRLIYFSYDVKMKEKGDIPEGYSVSREKKERFSLILESASTNQTSMYLCASSFQAGRMTQYFGPGTRLLVL.

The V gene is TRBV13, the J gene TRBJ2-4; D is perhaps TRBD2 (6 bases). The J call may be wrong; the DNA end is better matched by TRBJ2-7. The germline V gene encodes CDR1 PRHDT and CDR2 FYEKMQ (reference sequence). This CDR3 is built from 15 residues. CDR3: CASSLGAGQNYEQYF. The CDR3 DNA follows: TGTGCCAGCAGCTTAGGGGCGGGGCAGAACTACGAGCAGTACTTC.

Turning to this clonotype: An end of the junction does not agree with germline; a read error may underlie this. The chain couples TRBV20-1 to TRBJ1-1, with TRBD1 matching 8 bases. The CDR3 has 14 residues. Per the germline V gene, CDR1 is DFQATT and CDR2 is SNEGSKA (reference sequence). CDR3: CSARDARGLTEAIF. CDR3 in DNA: TGCAGTGCTAGAGATGCCAGGGGGCTAACGGAAGCTATCTTT.

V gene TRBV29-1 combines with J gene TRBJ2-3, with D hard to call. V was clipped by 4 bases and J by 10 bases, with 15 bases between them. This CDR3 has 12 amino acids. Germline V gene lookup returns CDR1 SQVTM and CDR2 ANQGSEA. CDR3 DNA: TGCAGCGTTGGTTCAGATTTCAAGGCGCAGTATTTT. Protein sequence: CSVGSDFKAQYF.

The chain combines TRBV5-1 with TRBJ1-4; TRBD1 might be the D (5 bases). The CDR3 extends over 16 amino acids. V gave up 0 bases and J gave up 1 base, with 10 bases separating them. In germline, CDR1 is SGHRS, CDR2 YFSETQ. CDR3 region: CASSLVGGLTNEKLFF. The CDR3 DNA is TGCGCCAGCAGCTTGGTGGGGGGATTAACTAATGAAAAACTGTTTTTT.

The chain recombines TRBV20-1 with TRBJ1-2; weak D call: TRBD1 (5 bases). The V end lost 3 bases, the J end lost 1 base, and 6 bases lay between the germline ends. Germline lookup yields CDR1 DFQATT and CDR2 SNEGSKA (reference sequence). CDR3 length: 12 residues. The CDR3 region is CSARGHNYGYTF. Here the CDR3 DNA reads TGCAGTGCTAGGGGGCATAACTATGGCTACACCTTC.

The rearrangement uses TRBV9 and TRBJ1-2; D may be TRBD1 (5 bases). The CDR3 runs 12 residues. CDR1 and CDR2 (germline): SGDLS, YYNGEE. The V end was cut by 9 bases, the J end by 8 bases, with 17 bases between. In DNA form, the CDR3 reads TGTGCCACCGAAACCCCGACAGACGGCTACACCTTC. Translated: CATETPTDGYTF.

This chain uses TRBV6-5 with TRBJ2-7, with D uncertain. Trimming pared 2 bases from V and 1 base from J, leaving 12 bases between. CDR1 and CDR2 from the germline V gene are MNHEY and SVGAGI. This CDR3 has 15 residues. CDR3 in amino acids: CASSYVTDPSYEQYF. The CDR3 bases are TGTGCCAGCAGTTACGTAACGGACCCATCCTACGAGCAGTACTTC.

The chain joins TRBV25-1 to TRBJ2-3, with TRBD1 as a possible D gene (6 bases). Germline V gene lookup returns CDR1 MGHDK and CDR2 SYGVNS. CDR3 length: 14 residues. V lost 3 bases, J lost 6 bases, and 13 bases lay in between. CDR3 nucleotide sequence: TGTGCCAGCAGTGACTCAGGGGTTAGGGATACGCAGTATTTT. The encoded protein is CASSDSGVRDTQYF.